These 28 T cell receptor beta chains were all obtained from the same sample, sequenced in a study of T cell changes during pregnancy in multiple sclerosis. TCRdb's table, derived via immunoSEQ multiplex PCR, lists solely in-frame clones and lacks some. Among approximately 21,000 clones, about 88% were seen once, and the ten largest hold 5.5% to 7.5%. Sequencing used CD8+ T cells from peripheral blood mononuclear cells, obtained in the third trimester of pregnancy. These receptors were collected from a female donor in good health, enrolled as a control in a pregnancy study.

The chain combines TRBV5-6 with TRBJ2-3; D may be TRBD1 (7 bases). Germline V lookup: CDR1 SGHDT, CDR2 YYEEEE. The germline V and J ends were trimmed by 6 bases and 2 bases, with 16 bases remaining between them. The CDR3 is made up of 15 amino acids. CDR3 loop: CASKLAGQPTDTQYF. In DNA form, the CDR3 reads TGTGCCAGCAAACTGGCGGGACAGCCCACAGATACGCAGTATTTT.

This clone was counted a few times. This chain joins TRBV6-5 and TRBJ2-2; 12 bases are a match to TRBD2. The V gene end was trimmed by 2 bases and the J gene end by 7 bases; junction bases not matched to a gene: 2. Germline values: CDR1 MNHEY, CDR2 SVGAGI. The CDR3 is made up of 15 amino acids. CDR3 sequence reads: CASSYRTSGNGELFF. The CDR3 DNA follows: TGTGCCAGCAGTTACCGGACTAGCGGGAACGGGGAGCTGTTTTTT.

The CDR3 sequence is CASSQNGESGASYEQYF. DNA of the CDR3: TGCGCCAGCAGCCAAAATGGGGAGAGCGGGGCGTCCTACGAGCAGTACTTC. The chain employs TRBV4-3 and TRBJ2-7; 7 bases are a match to TRBD2. This CDR3 region has 17 residues. V dropped 2 bases and J dropped 1; count of bases not matched to a gene: 11. Germline V gene data show CDR1 as LGHNA and CDR2 as YSLEER.

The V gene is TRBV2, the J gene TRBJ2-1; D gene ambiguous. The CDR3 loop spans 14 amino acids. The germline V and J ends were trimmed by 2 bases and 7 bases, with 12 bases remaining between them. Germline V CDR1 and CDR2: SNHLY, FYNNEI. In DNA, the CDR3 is TGTGCCAGCAGTGAATGGGTAGCTCAGAATGAGCAGTTCTTC. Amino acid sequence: CASSEWVAQNEQFF.

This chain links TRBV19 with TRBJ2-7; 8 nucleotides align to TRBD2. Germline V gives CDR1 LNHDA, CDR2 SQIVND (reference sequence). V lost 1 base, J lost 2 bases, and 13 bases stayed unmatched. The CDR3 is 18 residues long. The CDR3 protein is CASSIGGSGLASPYEQYF. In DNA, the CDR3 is TGTGCCAGTAGTATAGGTGGTTCAGGACTAGCATCACCCTACGAGCAGTACTTC.

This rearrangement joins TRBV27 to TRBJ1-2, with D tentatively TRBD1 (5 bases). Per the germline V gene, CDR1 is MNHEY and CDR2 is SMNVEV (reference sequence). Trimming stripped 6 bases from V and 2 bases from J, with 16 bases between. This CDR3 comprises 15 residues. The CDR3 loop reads CASRDSPGGNYGYTF. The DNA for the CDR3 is TGTGCCAGCAGAGACAGCCCGGGAGGCAACTATGGCTACACCTTC.

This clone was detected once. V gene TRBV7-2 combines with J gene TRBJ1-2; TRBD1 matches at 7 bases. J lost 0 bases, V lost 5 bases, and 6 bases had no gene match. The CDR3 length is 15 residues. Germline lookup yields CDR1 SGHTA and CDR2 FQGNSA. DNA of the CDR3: TGTGCCAGCAGCCAGTACAGGGGATCTAACTATGGCTACACCTTC. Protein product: CASSQYRGSNYGYTF.

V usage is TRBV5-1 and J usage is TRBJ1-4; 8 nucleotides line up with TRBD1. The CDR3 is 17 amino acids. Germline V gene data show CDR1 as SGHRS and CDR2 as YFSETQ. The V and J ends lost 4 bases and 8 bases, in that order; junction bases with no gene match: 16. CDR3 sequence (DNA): TGCGCCAGCAGCCCCGGGACAGGCGATCCCCTGGGGGAAAAACTGTTTTTT. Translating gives CASSPGTGDPLGEKLFF. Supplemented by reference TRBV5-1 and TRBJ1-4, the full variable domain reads KAGVTQTPRYLIKTRGQQVTLSCSPISGHRSVSWYQQTPGQGLQFLFEYFSETQRNKGNFPGRFSGRQFSNSRSEMNVSTLELGDSALYLCASSPGTGDPLGEKLFFGSGTQLSVL.

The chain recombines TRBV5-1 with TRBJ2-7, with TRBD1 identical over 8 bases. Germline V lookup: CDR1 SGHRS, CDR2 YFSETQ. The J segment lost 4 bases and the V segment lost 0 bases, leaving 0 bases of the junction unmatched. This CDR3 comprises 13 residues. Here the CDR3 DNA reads TGCGCCAGCAGCTTGGACAGGGGGTACGAGCAGTACTTC. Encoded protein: CASSLDRGYEQYF.

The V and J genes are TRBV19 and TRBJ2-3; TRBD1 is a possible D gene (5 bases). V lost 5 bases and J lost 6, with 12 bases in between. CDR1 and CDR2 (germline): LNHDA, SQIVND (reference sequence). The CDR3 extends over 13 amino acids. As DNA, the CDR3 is TGTGCCAGTAGTGCTCGAACAGGTGATACGCAGTATTTT. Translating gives CASSARTGDTQYF.

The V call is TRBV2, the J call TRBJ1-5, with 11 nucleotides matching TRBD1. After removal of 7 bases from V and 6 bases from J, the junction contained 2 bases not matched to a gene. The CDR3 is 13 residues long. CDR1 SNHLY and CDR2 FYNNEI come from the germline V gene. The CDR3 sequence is CASMGQGGQPQHF. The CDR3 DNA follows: TGTGCCAGCATGGGACAGGGGGGTCAGCCCCAGCATTTT.

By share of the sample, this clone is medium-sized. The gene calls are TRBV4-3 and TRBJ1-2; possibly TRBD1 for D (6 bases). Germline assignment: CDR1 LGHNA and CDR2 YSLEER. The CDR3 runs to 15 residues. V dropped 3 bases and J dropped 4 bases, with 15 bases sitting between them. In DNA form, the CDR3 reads TGCGCCAGCAGCCACCTAGGGCAGGGGATCTATGGCTACACCTTC. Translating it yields CASSHLGQGIYGYTF.

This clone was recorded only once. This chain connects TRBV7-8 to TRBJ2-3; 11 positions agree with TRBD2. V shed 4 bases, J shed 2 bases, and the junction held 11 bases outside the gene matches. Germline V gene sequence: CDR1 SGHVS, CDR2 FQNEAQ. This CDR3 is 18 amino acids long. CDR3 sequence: CASSSPSGRPSHTDTQYF. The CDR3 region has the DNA TGTGCCAGCAGCTCCCCTAGCGGGAGGCCCTCCCACACAGATACGCAGTATTTT. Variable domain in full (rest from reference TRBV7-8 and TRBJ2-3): GAGVSQSPRYKVAKRGQDVALRCDPISGHVSLFWYQQALGQGPEFLTYFQNEAQLDKSGLPSDRFFAERPEGSVSTLKIQRTQQEDSAVYLCASSSPSGRPSHTDTQYFGPGTRLTVL.

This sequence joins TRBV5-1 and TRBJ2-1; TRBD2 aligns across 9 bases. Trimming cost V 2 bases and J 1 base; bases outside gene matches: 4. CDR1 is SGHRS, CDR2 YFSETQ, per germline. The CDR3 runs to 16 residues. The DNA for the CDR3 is TGCGCCAGCAGCTTTTCTAGCGGGATTTCCTACAATGAGCAGTTCTTC. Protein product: CASSFSSGISYNEQFF.

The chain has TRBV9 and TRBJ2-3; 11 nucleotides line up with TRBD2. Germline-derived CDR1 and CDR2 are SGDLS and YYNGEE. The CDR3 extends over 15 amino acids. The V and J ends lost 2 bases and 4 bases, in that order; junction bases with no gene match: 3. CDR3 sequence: CASSVLSGGADTQYF. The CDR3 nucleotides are TGTGCCAGCAGCGTTCTTAGCGGGGGGGCAGATACGCAGTATTTT.

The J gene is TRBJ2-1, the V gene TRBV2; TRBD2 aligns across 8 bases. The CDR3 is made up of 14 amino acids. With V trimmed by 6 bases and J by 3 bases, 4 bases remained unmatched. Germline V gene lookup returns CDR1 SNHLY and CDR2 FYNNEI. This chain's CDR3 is CASRQAGVYNEQFF. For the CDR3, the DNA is TGTGCCAGCAGGCAAGCGGGGGTCTACAATGAGCAGTTCTTC.

This CDR3 reads CASSRRGVGNQPQHF. CDR3 DNA: TGTGCCAGCTCCCGTCGCGGGGTAGGCAATCAGCCCCAGCATTTT. The J gene is TRBJ1-5, the V gene TRBV18; D gene unclear. V was cut by 6 bases and J by 2 bases, with 14 bases left in between. The CDR3 extends over 15 amino acids. Germline V gene data show CDR1 as KGHSH and CDR2 as LQKENI.

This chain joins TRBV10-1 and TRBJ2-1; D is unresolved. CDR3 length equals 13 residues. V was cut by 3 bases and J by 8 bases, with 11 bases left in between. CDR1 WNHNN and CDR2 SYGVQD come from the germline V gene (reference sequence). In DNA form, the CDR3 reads TGCGCCAGCAGTGAACTGCCATACGATGAGCAGTTCTTC. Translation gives CASSELPYDEQFF.

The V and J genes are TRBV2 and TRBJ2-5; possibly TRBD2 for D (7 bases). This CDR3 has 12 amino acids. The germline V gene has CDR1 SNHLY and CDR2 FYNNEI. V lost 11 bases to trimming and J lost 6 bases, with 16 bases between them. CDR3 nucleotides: TGTGCCTGGGGGGGCAGGGAAAAGACCCAGTACTTC. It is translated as CAWGGREKTQYF.

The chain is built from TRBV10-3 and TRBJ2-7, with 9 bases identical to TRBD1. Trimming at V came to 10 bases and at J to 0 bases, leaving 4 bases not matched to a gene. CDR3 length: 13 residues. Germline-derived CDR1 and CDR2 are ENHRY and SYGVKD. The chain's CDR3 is CATETGGSYEQYF. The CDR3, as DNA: TGTGCCACCGAGACAGGGGGCTCCTACGAGCAGTACTTC.

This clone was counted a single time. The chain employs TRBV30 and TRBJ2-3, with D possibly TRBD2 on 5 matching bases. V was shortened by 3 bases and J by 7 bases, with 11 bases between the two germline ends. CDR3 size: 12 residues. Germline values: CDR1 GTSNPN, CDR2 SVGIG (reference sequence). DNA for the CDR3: TGTGCCTGGAGATTAGAGGGCAATACGCAGTATTTT. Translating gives CAWRLEGNTQYF.

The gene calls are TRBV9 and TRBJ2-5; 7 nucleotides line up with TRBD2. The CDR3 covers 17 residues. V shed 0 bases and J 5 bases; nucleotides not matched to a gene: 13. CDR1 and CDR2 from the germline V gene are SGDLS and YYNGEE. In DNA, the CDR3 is TGTGCCAGCAGCGTAGCTGGGAAATCGTGGGGAGGGGAGACCCAGTACTTC. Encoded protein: CASSVAGKSWGGETQYF. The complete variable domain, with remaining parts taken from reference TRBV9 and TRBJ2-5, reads DSGVTQTPKHLITATGQRVTLRCSPRSGDLSVYWYQQSLDQGLQFLIQYYNGEERAKGNILERFSAQQFPDLHSELNLSSLELGDSALYFCASSVAGKSWGGETQYFGPGTRLLVL.

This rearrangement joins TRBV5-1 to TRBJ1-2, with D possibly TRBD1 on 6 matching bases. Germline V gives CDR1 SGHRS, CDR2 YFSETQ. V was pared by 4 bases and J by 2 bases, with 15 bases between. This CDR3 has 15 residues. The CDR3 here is CASSQQGRLNYGYTF. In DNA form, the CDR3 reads TGCGCCAGCAGCCAACAGGGCCGATTGAACTATGGCTACACCTTC.

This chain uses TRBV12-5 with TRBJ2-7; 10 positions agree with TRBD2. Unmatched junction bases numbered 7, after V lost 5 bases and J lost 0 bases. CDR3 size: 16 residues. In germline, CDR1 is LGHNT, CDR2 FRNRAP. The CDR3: CASGPFTSGTSYEQYF. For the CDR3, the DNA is TGTGCTAGTGGTCCCTTTACTAGCGGGACCTCCTACGAGCAGTACTTC.

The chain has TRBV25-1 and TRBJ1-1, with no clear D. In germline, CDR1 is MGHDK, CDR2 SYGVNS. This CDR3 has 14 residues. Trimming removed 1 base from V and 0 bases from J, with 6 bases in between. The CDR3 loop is CASSELTVNTEAFF. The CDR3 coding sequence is TGTGCCAGCAGTGAATTAACAGTGAACACTGAAGCTTTCTTT.

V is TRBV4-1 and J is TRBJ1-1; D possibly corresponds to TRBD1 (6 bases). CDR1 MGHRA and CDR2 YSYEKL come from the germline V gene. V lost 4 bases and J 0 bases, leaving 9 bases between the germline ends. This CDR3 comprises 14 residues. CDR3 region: CASSPGTMNTEAFF. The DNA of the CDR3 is TGCGCCAGCAGCCCCGGGACAATGAACACTGAAGCTTTCTTT.

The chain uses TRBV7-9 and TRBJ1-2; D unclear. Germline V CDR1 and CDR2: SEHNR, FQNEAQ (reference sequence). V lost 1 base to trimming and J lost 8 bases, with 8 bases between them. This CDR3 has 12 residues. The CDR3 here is CASSLGIVGYTF. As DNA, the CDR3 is TGTGCCAGCAGCTTAGGAATAGTGGGCTACACCTTC.

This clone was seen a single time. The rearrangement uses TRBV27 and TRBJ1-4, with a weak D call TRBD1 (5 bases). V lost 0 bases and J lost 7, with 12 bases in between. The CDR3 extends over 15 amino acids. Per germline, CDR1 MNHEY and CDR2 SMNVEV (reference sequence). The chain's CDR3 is CASSLSVQGGEKLFF. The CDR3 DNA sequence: TGTGCCAGCAGTTTATCGGTCCAGGGTGGTGAAAAACTGTTTTTT. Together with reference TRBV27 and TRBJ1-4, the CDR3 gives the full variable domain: EAQVTQNPRYLITVTGKKLTVTCSQNMNHEYMSWYRQDPGLGLRQIYYSMNVEVTDKGDVPEGYKVSRKEKRNFPLILESPSPNQTSLYFCASSLSVQGGEKLFFGSGTQLSVL.